This is a list of T cell receptor beta chains from one sample in a study of human CD8 memory T cell subsets. TCRdb reprocessed the 5' RACE reads; each CDR3 protein has one entry and no DNA is given. The repertoire shows about 3,400 distinct CDR3 sequences; the top ten hold 15% to 20%. The sample comprised CD8+ T cells from PBMCs. Receptors were obtained from a human donor in good health. The CDR3 runs from the conserved cysteine through the conserved F or W. Expanded clones get a size class; other rows say once, few or many, or leave the size out.

v_gene: TRBV4-1; j_gene: TRBJ2-1; abundance: NA; CDR3aa: CASSQEPGQGAKMNEQFF
v_gene: TRBV5-5; j_gene: TRBJ2-2; abundance: NA; CDR3aa: CASSSGGHANTGELFF
v_gene: TRBV5-6; j_gene: TRBJ1-1; abundance: NA; CDR3aa: CASSLQGLTEAFF
v_gene: TRBV29-1; j_gene: TRBJ2-1; abundance: medium-sized; CDR3aa: CSVVGQGKAEQFF
v_gene: TRBV15; j_gene: TRBJ2-7; abundance: medium-sized; CDR3aa: CATSGPTDEQYF
v_gene: TRBV19; j_gene: TRBJ2-3; abundance: medium-sized; CDR3aa: CASMSPTSDAPPDTQYF
v_gene: TRBV12-3/TRBV12-4; j_gene: TRBJ2-7; abundance: NA; CDR3aa: CASSSTGLDYEQYF
v_gene: TRBV7-8; j_gene: TRBJ2-7; abundance: medium-sized; CDR3aa: CASSYGLGRYF
v_gene: TRBV7-8; j_gene: TRBJ2-1; abundance: NA; CDR3aa: CASSFGGVPYNEQFF
v_gene: TRBV11-2; j_gene: TRBJ2-5; abundance: NA; CDR3aa: CASSDSGTSRETQYF
v_gene: TRBV5-4; j_gene: TRBJ2-5; abundance: NA; CDR3aa: CASSLSGDLETQYF
v_gene: TRBV20-1; j_gene: TRBJ2-7; abundance: NA; CDR3aa: CSARDFLGGDNYEQYF
v_gene: TRBV19; j_gene: TRBJ1-1; abundance: medium-sized; CDR3aa: CASSLGFGNTEAFF
v_gene: TRBV18; j_gene: TRBJ2-7; abundance: NA; CDR3aa: CASSPYRLSETTYEQYF
v_gene: TRBV5-6; j_gene: TRBJ2-1; abundance: NA; CDR3aa: CASSTTGTGYNEQFF
v_gene: TRBV6-5; j_gene: TRBJ2-1; abundance: NA; CDR3aa: CASSYSSGGEQFF
v_gene: TRBV10-3; j_gene: TRBJ2-1; abundance: NA; CDR3aa: CGCGAGGSYNEQFF
v_gene: TRBV7-9; j_gene: TRBJ2-1; abundance: medium-sized; CDR3aa: CASSLGQVERRFF
v_gene: TRBV4-1; j_gene: TRBJ2-2; abundance: NA; CDR3aa: CASSPSGGQNTRKNTGELFF
v_gene: TRBV27; j_gene: TRBJ2-1; abundance: NA; CDR3aa: CASSQQGYNEQFF
v_gene: TRBV14; j_gene: TRBJ2-2; abundance: NA; CDR3aa: CASSQDLLAGDRNTGELFF
v_gene: TRBV28; j_gene: TRBJ2-3; abundance: medium-sized; CDR3aa: CASSFPGTSGMLDTQYF
v_gene: TRBV3-1; j_gene: TRBJ2-4; abundance: NA; CDR3aa: CASSRGTSGGIAKNIQYF
v_gene: TRBV5-1; j_gene: TRBJ1-2; abundance: NA; CDR3aa: CASSLGDGFRGYGYTF
v_gene: TRBV7-9; j_gene: TRBJ2-2; abundance: NA; CDR3aa: CASSLPREGPNTGELFF
v_gene: TRBV28; j_gene: TRBJ2-3; abundance: medium-sized; CDR3aa: CASTRTSADTQYF
v_gene: TRBV13; j_gene: TRBJ2-7; abundance: NA; CDR3aa: CASSSGLAGISYEQYF
v_gene: TRBV7-9; j_gene: TRBJ2-7; abundance: NA; CDR3aa: CASSPVSYEQYF
v_gene: TRBV6-5; j_gene: TRBJ2-1; abundance: NA; CDR3aa: CASSYSYAGVNEQFF
v_gene: TRBV7-9; j_gene: TRBJ2-7; abundance: medium-sized; CDR3aa: CASRYTGSPTYEQYF
v_gene: TRBV11-2; j_gene: TRBJ2-1; abundance: NA; CDR3aa: CASSLVGDSYNEQFF
v_gene: TRBV7-8; j_gene: TRBJ2-7; abundance: medium-sized; CDR3aa: CASSSLGLVDEQYF
v_gene: TRBV29-1; j_gene: TRBJ1-2; abundance: medium-sized; CDR3aa: CSAPGQPNGYTF
v_gene: TRBV15; j_gene: TRBJ2-2; abundance: NA; CDR3aa: CATSSRWAQATGELFF
v_gene: TRBV7-9; j_gene: TRBJ2-7; abundance: NA; CDR3aa: CASSLAYGTDYEQYF
v_gene: TRBV27; j_gene: TRBJ2-3; abundance: medium-sized; CDR3aa: CASSLTPDPDTQYF
v_gene: TRBV9; j_gene: TRBJ2-3; abundance: medium-sized; CDR3aa: CASSAYKSTDTQYF
v_gene: TRBV4-3; j_gene: TRBJ2-2; abundance: NA; CDR3aa: CASSRARTATGELFF
v_gene: TRBV12-3/TRBV12-4; j_gene: TRBJ1-2; abundance: medium-sized; CDR3aa: CASSFRDRGIGYGYTF
v_gene: TRBV20-1; j_gene: TRBJ2-7; abundance: medium-sized; CDR3aa: CSAREIAGEGPYEQYF
v_gene: TRBV29-1; j_gene: TRBJ2-7; abundance: NA; CDR3aa: CSFWTVPYEQYF
v_gene: TRBV4-3; j_gene: TRBJ2-2; abundance: NA; CDR3aa: CASSPLPSTGELFF
v_gene: TRBV27; j_gene: TRBJ1-1; abundance: medium-sized; CDR3aa: CASSLGRNTEAFF
v_gene: TRBV5-8; j_gene: TRBJ1-2; abundance: large; CDR3aa: CASSLYVDRGFTNYGYTF
v_gene: TRBV5-1; j_gene: TRBJ2-7; abundance: large; CDR3aa: CASSAWLVDRGTHEQYF
v_gene: TRBV29-1; j_gene: TRBJ2-2; abundance: NA; CDR3aa: CSVGLGSGELFF
v_gene: TRBV7-2; j_gene: TRBJ2-5; abundance: NA; CDR3aa: CASSFGSGLYQETQYF
v_gene: TRBV19; j_gene: TRBJ1-2; abundance: medium-sized; CDR3aa: CASSIVSRDYGYTF
v_gene: TRBV7-3; j_gene: TRBJ2-1; abundance: medium-sized; CDR3aa: CASSLTGTTYNEQFF
v_gene: TRBV19; j_gene: TRBJ2-1; abundance: NA; CDR3aa: CASSIGAGSVQEQFF
v_gene: TRBV9; j_gene: TRBJ2-3; abundance: NA; CDR3aa: CASSAPGAGEDTQYF
v_gene: TRBV29-1; j_gene: TRBJ1-3; abundance: medium-sized; CDR3aa: CSARVTSGNTIYF
v_gene: TRBV9; j_gene: TRBJ2-1; abundance: NA; CDR3aa: CASSRVGLAGGNYNEQFF
v_gene: TRBV7-6; j_gene: TRBJ2-3; abundance: medium-sized; CDR3aa: CASSLKSGRTTDTQYF
v_gene: TRBV29-1; j_gene: TRBJ2-7; abundance: NA; CDR3aa: CSVGSYYEQYF
v_gene: TRBV7-8; j_gene: TRBJ1-2; abundance: medium-sized; CDR3aa: CASSLAAVANYGYTF
v_gene: TRBV10-1; j_gene: TRBJ2-2; abundance: NA; CDR3aa: CASSPPYTGELFF